Below, one T cell receptor beta chain is given with its context. Its antigen is not identified. This sample stems from a study of blood T cells in healthy people across ages. Study-wide findings and caveats: Roughly linear age-related decline in beta diversity appeared, significant by age about 40. It was found that TCR beta diversity correlated strongly with the percentage of naive T cells. Long-lived donors carried more naive CD4+ cells and greater diversity than aged donors.

A second PCR, run for about 7 to 11 cycles, used a sample-barcoded 5' primer plus a J-beta primer mix. TCRdb re-called the 5' RACE reads with MiXCR, one entry per CDR3 protein. The profile shows hundreds of thousands of distinct CDR3 sequences, less than 35% of them singletons. The CDR3 is made up of 15 amino acids. CDR1 SGHNT and CDR2 YYREEE come from the germline V gene (reference sequence). Source material: blood. V gene TRBV5-4 combines with J gene TRBJ2-7, with D perhaps matching TRBD2 (6 bases). The closer fit of TRBJ2-5 to the DNA end suggests the J call may be wrong. The TCR sequence derives from a woman older than 75 in good health. The CDR3, as DNA: TGTGCCAGCGGCGAGGGACGGGAGACGAGAGAGACCCAGTACTTC. Translation gives CASGEGRETRETQYF.